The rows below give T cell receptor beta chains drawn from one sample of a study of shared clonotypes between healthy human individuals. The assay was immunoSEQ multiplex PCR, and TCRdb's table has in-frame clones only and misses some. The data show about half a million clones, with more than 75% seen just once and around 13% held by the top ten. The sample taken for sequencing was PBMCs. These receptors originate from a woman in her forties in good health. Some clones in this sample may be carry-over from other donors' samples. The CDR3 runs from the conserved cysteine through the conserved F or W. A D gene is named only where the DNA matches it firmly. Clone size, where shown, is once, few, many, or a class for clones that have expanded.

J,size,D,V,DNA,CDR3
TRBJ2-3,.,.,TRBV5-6,TGTGCCAGCAGCTGGTCAGGTGAAGATACGCAGTATTTT,CASSWSGEDTQYF
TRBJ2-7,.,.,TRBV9,TGTGCCAGCAGCGTAGAGTACGGGGTTAGCTCCTACGAGCAGTACTTC,CASSVEYGVSSYEQYF
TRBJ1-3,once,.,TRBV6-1,TGTGCCAGCAGTACGGGAGCCTCTGGAAACACCATATATTTT,CASSTGASGNTIYF
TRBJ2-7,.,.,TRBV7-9,TGTGCCTGGTCCGGGACTTCTTCCTACGAGCAGTACTTC,CAWSGTSSYEQYF
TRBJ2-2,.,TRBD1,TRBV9,TGTGCCAGCAGCCCCAGGGGACAGGGAACCGCCGGGGAGCTGTTTTTT,CASSPRGQGTAGELFF
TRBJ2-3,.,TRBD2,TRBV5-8,TGTGCCAGCAGCTTGGGTGGTACGGGACTAGCTGACGATACGCAGTATTTT,CASSLGGTGLADDTQYF
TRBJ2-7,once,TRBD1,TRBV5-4,TGTGCCAGCAGCACCGGGACAGGGGACCGCGAGCAGTACTTC,CASSTGTGDREQYF
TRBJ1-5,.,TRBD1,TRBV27,TGTGCCAGCAGTAGACAGGGGAGTTCGGCCCAGCATTTT,CASSRQGSSAQHF
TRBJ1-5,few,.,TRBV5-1,TGCGCCAGCAGCTTGGACCTAGGGAGCAATCAGCCCCAGCATTTT,CASSLDLGSNQPQHF
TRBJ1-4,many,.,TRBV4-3,TGCGCCAGCAGCCAAGTGACCTCACAGGGAAAACTGTTTTTT,CASSQVTSQGKLFF
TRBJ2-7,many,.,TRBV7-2,TGTGCCAGCAGCTTAGCGCCTACAGGCACCCACGAGCAGTACTTC,CASSLAPTGTHEQYF
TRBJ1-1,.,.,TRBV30,TGTGCCTGGAGTGTACGAGGGCGGGGGACTGAAGCTTTCTTT,CAWSVRGRGTEAFF
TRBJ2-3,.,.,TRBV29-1,TGCAGCGTTTTACCGGACCTTGATACGCAGTATTTT,CSVLPDLDTQYF
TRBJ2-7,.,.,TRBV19,TGTGCCAGTAGTCCGCAGACAAGTTCCTACGAGCAGTACTTC,CASSPQTSSYEQYF
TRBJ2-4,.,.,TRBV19,TGTGCCAGTAGTATCCCCCCCAACATTCAGTACTTC,CASSIPPNIQYF
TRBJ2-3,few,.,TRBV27,TGTGCCAGCAGTCAGGTCGGGGCAGAAAGCACAGATACGCAGTATTTT,CASSQVGAESTDTQYF
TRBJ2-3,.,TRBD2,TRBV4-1,TGCGCCAGCAGCCAAGAGGGACTAGCGGGATCCCTCGGGGCAGATACGCAGTATTTT,CASSQEGLAGSLGADTQYF
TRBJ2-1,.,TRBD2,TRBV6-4,TGTGCCAGCAGTACCGGACTAGCCAACAATGAGCAGTTCTTC,CASSTGLANNEQFF
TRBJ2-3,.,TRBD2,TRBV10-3,TGTGCCATCAGGGGGACTAGAACAGATACGCAGTATTTT,CAIRGTRTDTQYF
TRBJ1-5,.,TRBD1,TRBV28,TGTGCCAGCAGTTTACCTACAGGGGGCAGTCAGCCCCAGCATTTT,CASSLPTGGSQPQHF
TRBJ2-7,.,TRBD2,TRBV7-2,TGTGCCAGCAGCCTCGGCACTAGCGGGACCCCCTACGAGCAGTACTTC,CASSLGTSGTPYEQYF
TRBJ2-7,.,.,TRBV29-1,TGCAGCGTTGCAGGGGTGACGGACTACGAGCAGTACTTC,CSVAGVTDYEQYF
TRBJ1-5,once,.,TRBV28,TGTGCCAGCAGTTACTCCGATCAGCCCCAGCATTTT,CASSYSDQPQHF
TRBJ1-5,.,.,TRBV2,TGTGCCAGCAGTGACAGGATGGAGCCCCAGCATTTT,CASSDRMEPQHF
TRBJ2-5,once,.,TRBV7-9,TGTGTCAGCAGCCCATCCGGGATTGCGACGGAGACCCAGTACTTC,CVSSPSGIATETQYF
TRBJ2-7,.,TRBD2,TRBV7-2,TGTGCCAGCAGCTCCAGACCTAGCGGGAGCGCCTACGAGCAGTACTTC,CASSSRPSGSAYEQYF
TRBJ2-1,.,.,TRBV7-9,TGTGCCAGCAGCTTAAGGGGGGGAGGACAGGGTAATTGGAATGAGCAGTTCTTC,CASSLRGGGQGNWNEQFF
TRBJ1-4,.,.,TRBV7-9,TGTGCCAGCAGCCGATCTAATGAAAAACTGTTTTTT,CASSRSNEKLFF
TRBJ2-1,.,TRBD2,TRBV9,TGTGCCAGCAGCGTAGAGCCCAGACTAGCATCCTACAATGAGCAGTTCTTC,CASSVEPRLASYNEQFF
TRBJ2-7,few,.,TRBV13,TGTGCCAGCAGCGGACCCTACGAGCAGTACTTC,CASSGPYEQYF
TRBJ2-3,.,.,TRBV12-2,TGTGCAAGTCGCCCGAGGACACTACCTAGCACAGATACGCAGTATTTT,CASRPRTLPSTDTQYF